The entry below describes one TCR beta chain. Its antigen is not identified. Unmatched junction bases numbered 10, after V lost 2 bases and J lost 3 bases. Germline loops: CDR1 SGHTA, CDR2 FQGNSA. The CDR3 length is 17 residues. Both 60 Vbeta primers and 13 Jbeta primers went into the PCR. Here immunoSEQ multiplex PCR was the method, and the copy in TCRdb shows in-frame clones only, minus some. The data contain 150,000 to 200,000 clones, about 83% of them singletons. The data were obtained in a study of cytomegalovirus exposure and HLA in healthy donors. Turning to the study itself: Prior work identified around 120 million unique TCR beta sequences in around 170 million T cells. Study observations and caveats: The analysis excluded some indistinguishable V segments, including TRBV6-2 and TRBV6-3.

This sequence originates from a woman aged 25 to 39 in good health and CMV-seropositive. The specimen sequenced was PBMCs. The chain combines TRBV7-2 with TRBJ1-2, with 9 bases identical to TRBD1. CDR3 protein: CASSLRETWDRDYGYTF. CDR3 nucleotides: TGTGCCAGCAGCTTAAGGGAAACTTGGGACAGGGACTATGGCTACACCTTC. The whole variable domain, remainder taken from reference TRBV7-2 and TRBJ1-2, is GAGVSQSPSNKVTEKGKDVELRCDPISGHTALYWYRQSLGQGLEFLIYFQGNSAPDKSGLPSDRFSAERTGGSVSTLTIQRTQQEDSAVYLCASSLRETWDRDYGYTFGSGTRLTVV.